Sequencing of this T cell receptor (beta chain) was carried out in a study of Tregs in tolerant kidney transplant recipients. Looking at the study overall: Related graft donors supplied nonmyeloablative bone marrow transplants, and mixed chimerism was transient. General study points: In tolerant patients, donor-specific Tregs outgrew total Tregs, suggesting antigen-driven expansion. Expanding Tregs on activated donor B cells appeared to best identify donor-specific TCRbeta clones.

Data came from immunoSEQ multiplex PCR; TCRdb stores just in-frame clones and leaves some out. The top ten hold 11% of the sample, which has around 70,000 clones, 92% seen once. For this clone: Antigen unknown.

CDR1 and CDR2 (germline): PRHDT, FYEKMQ (reference sequence). Deletions cut 3 bases from V and 5 bases from J, with 13 bases between. The CDR3 consists of 14 residues. CD4+CD25+CD127- Tregs, CD4+CD25- non-Tregs, CD4 and CD8 cells were sorted. The sequence was collected from a human donor who received a combined kidney and bone marrow transplant. The sequencing used CD8+ T cells from blood, collected before the transplant. J is TRBJ1-2 and V is TRBV13; D is possibly TRBD1 (5 bases). CDR3 amino acids: CASSFGGGGYGYTF. CDR3 nucleotide sequence: TGTGCCAGCAGCTTCGGGGGGGGTGGTTATGGCTACACCTTC.